Sequencing of this T cell receptor beta chain was carried out in a study of shared T cell receptors in the human thymus. Generated by immunoSEQ multiplex PCR, the TCRdb table keeps only in-frame clones and is missing some. The data show about 660,000 clones, 85% to 90% seen once. This same sample was also part of a study on human thymus T cells.

Sample: thymocytes. The sequence derives from a boy in the first two years of life with a congenital heart defect.

CDR3 in DNA: TGTGCCAGCGGAGCCCCGGGGTATGGCTACACCTTC. Translated, it gives CASGAPGYGYTF. The chain is built from TRBV27 and TRBJ1-2, with D hard to call. Germline V gene sequence: CDR1 MNHEY, CDR2 SMNVEV (reference sequence). This CDR3 spans 12 amino acids. V was cut by 8 bases and J by 5 bases, with 12 bases left in between.